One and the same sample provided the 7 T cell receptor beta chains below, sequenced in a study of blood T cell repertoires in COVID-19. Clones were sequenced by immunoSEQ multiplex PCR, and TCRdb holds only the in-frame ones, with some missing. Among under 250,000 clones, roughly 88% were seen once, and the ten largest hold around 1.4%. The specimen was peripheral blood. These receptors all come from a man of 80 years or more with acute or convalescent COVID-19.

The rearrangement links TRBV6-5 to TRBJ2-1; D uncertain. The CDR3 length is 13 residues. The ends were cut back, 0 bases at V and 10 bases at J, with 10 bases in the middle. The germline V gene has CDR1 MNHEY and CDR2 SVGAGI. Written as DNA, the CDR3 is TGTGCCAGCAGTTACTCCCCGCGGCGAGAGCAGTTCTTC. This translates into CASSYSPRREQFF.

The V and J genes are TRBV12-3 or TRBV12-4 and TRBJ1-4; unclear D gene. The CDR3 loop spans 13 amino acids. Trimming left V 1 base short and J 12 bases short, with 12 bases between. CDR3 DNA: TGTGCCAGCAGTTTAGGAGAACCCCCCCAACTGTTTTTT. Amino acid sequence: CASSLGEPPQLFF.

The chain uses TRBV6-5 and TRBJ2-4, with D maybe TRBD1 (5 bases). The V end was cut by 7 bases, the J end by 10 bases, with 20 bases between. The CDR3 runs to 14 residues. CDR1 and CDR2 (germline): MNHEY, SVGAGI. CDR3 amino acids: CASIEYPDRGIQYF. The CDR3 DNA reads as TGTGCCAGCATCGAATATCCCGATAGGGGTATTCAGTACTTC.

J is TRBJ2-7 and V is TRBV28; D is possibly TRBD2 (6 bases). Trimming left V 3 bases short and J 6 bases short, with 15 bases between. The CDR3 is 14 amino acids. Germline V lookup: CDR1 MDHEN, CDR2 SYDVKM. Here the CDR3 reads CASSFGGSEGEQYF. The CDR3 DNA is TGTGCCAGCAGTTTTGGAGGGAGCGAAGGCGAGCAGTACTTC. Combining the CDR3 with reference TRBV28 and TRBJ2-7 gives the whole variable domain DVKVTQSSRYLVKRTGEKVFLECVQDMDHENMFWYRQDPGLGLRLIYFSYDVKMKEKGDIPEGYSVSREKKERFSLILESASTNQTSMYLCASSFGGSEGEQYFGPGTRLTVT.

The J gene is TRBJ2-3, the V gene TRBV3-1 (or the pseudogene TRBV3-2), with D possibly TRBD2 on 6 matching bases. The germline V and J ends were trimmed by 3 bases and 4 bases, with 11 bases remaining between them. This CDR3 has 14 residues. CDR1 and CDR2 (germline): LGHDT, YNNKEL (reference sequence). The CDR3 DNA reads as TGTGCCAGCAGCCATAGCGGTGAGGCAGATACGCAGTATTTT. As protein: CASSHSGEADTQYF.

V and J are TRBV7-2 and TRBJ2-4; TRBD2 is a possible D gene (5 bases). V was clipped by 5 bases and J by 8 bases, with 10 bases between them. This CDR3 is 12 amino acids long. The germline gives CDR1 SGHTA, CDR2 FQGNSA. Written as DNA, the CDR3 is TGTGCCAGCAGCGGGCGGGCGTACATTCAGTACTTC. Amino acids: CASSGRAYIQYF.

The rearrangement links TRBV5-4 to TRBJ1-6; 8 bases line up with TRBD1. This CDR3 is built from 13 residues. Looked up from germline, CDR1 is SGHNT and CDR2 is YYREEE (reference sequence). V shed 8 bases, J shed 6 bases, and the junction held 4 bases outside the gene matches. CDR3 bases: TGTGCCAGTCGGACAGGGATTAATTCACCCCTCCACTTT. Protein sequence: CASRTGINSPLHF.